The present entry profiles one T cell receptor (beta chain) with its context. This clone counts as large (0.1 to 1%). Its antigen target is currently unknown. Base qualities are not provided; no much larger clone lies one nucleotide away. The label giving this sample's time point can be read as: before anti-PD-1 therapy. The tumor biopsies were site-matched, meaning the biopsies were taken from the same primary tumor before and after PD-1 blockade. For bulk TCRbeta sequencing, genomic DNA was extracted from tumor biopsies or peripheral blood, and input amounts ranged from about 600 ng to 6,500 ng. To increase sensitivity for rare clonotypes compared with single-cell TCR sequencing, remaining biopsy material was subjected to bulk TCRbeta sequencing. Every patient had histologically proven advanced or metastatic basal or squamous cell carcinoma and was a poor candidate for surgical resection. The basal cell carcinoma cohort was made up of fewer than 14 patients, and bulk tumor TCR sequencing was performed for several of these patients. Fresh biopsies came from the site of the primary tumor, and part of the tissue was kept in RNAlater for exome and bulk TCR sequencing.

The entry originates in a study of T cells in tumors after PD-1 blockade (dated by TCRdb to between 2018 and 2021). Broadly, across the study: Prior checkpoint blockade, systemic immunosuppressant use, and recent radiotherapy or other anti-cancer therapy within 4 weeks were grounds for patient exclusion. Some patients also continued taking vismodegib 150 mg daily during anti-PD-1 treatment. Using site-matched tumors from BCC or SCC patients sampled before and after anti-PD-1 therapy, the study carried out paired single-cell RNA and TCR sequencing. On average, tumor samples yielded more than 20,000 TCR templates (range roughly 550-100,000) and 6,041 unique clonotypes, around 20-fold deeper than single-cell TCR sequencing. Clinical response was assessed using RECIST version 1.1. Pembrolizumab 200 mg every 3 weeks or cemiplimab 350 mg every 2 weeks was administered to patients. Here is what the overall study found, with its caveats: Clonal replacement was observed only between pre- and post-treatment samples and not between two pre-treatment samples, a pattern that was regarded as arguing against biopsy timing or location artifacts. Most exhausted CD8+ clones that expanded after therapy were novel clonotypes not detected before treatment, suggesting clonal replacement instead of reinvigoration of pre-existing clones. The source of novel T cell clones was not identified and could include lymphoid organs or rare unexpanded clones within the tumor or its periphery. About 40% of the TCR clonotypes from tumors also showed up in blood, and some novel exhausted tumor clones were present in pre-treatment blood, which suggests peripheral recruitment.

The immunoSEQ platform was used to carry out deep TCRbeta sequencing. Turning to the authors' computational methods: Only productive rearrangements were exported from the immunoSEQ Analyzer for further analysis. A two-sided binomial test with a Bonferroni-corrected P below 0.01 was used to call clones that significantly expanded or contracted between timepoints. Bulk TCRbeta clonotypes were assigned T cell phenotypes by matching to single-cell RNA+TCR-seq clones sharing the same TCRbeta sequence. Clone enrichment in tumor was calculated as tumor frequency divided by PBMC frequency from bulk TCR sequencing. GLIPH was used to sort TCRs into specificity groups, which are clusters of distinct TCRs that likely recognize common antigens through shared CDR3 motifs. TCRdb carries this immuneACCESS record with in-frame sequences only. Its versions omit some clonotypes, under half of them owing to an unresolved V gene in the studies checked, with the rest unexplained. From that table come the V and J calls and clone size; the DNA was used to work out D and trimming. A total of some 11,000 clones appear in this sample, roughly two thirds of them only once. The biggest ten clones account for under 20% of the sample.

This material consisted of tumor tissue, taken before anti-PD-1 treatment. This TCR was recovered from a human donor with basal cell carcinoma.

The DNA is TGTGCCAGCAGCTTAGGGACAGGGGAGGGGAACACTGAAGCTTTCTTT. This yields the protein CASSLGTGEGNTEAFF. The chain couples TRBV7-9 to TRBJ1-1; 9 nucleotides in the junction match TRBD1. From its cysteine to its phenylalanine, the CDR3 spans 16 amino acids. Only the CDR3 region is kept as DNA, spanning 48 bases read in frame from base 1. The germline V gene (reference sequence) provides CDR1 SEHNR and CDR2 FQNEAQ. Trimming accounts for 1 base at V and 1 base at J, while the number of junction bases matched to no gene is 4.